The next 28 T cell receptor beta chains were all read from a single sample in a study of blood T cell repertoires in COVID-19. Profiling relied on immunoSEQ multiplex PCR, and the TCRdb table lists in-frame clones only, not all of them. The sample has roughly 160,000 clones, roughly 87% seen once. What was sequenced was peripheral blood. These receptors originate from a woman aged 60 to 75 who had recovered from COVID-19.

This chain links TRBV2 with TRBJ1-4; D remains ambiguous. The CDR3 is made up of 13 amino acids. V lost 6 bases, J lost 4 bases, and 9 bases lay in between. The germline V gene encodes CDR1 SNHLY and CDR2 FYNNEI. In DNA form, the CDR3 reads TGTGCCAGCAGGTCCGGGGTTAATGAAAAACTGTTTTTT. This translates into CASRSGVNEKLFF.

The rearrangement joins TRBV7-9 to TRBJ1-5; 7 bases agree with TRBD1. Germline CDR1 SEHNR, CDR2 FQNEAQ (reference sequence). V shed 5 bases and J 3 bases; nucleotides not matched to a gene: 4. The CDR3 sequence is 14 residues long. Written as DNA, the CDR3 is TGTGCCAGCAGCAAACAGGGGTACAATCAGCCCCAGCATTTT. This gives the protein CASSKQGYNQPQHF.

The rearrangement joins TRBV28 to TRBJ1-2; 8 bases are shared with TRBD1. CDR3 length: 14 amino acids. V shed 6 bases and J 8 bases; nucleotides not matched to a gene: 11. CDR1 is MDHEN and CDR2 is SYDVKM in the germline V gene. The CDR3 DNA reads TGTGCCAGCAGGAAACAGGGGGTGGGGACGGGCTACACCTTC. This gives the protein CASRKQGVGTGYTF.

The genes are TRBV7-9 and TRBJ2-1; the D gene is possibly TRBD2 (7 bases). V lost 0 bases to trimming and J lost 8 bases, with 11 bases between them. Per the germline V gene, CDR1 is SEHNR and CDR2 is FQNEAQ (reference sequence). This CDR3 spans 14 amino acids. The CDR3 spells CASSLAGGPHEQFF. The CDR3 DNA sequence: TGTGCCAGCAGCTTAGCGGGGGGGCCTCATGAGCAGTTCTTC.

There are a few counts of this clone. V and J are TRBV18 and TRBJ1-1; D perhaps matches TRBD1 (5 bases). The CDR3 is 16 residues long. Trimming shortened V by 3 bases and J by 5 bases, and 19 bases separated the two germline ends. CDR1 is KGHSH, CDR2 LQKENI, per germline. This chain's CDR3 is CASSPEGRGGKTEAFF. The CDR3 DNA follows: TGTGCCAGCTCACCCGAGGGCCGCGGGGGGAAAACTGAAGCTTTCTTT.

The chain links TRBV2 to TRBJ1-5; D is ambiguous. Trimming shortened V by 3 bases and J by 1 base, and 16 bases separated the two germline ends. CDR3 size: 17 residues. Germline V lookup: CDR1 SNHLY, CDR2 FYNNEI. In DNA form, the CDR3 reads TGTGCCAGCAGTGACTTTTTGATCGGGAGGAGCAATCAGCCCCAGCATTTT. It yields the protein CASSDFLIGRSNQPQHF.

The J gene is TRBJ2-1, the V gene TRBV5-1; 12 bases are a match to TRBD2. CDR3 length equals 17 residues. Unmatched junction bases numbered 8, after V lost 4 bases and J lost 3 bases. Germline lookup yields CDR1 SGHRS and CDR2 YFSETQ. As DNA, the CDR3 is TGCGCCAGCAGCCCGGAGGCTAGCGGGGGGGGCTACAATGAGCAGTTCTTC. It translates to CASSPEASGGGYNEQFF.

The chain recombines TRBV18 with TRBJ2-7; 8 bases are a match to TRBD2. The length of the CDR3 is 14 residues. CDR1 is KGHSH, CDR2 LQKENI, per germline. J was trimmed by 5 bases and V by 3 bases; bases with no gene match: 6. The CDR3 nucleotides read TGTGCCAGCTCACCTCCGGGACTAGTTGACGAGCAGTACTTC. Amino acid sequence: CASSPPGLVDEQYF.

V usage is TRBV6-1 and J usage is TRBJ2-7; no firm D call. The V and J ends lost 0 bases and 1 base respectively, with 7 bases between them. The CDR3 has 14 amino acids. CDR1 MNHNS and CDR2 SASEGT come from the germline V gene. CDR3 loop: CASSEAARSYEQYF. The CDR3 nucleotides are TGTGCCAGCAGTGAAGCAGCGAGATCCTACGAGCAGTACTTC.

The V and J genes are TRBV5-1 and TRBJ1-1; 8 nucleotides line up with TRBD1. Looked up from germline, CDR1 is SGHRS and CDR2 is YFSETQ. The CDR3 runs 12 residues. J lost 6 bases, V lost 2 bases, and 0 bases had no gene match. As DNA, the CDR3 is TGCGCCAGCAGCTTACAGGGGGCTGAAGCTTTCTTT. Translated, it gives CASSLQGAEAFF.

In the case of this clone: The same CDR3 is also encoded by other DNA sequences in this sample. The rearrangement joins TRBV28 to TRBJ2-7; D is unclear. Germline CDR1 reads MDHEN; CDR2 reads SYDVKM. The length of the CDR3 is 11 residues. Trimming cost V 6 bases and J 2 bases, with 5 bases left between them. CDR3 region: CASSPAYEQYF. For the CDR3, the DNA is TGTGCCAGCAGCCCAGCCTACGAGCAGTACTTC. The full variable domain, completed using reference TRBV28 and TRBJ2-7, is DVKVTQSSRYLVKRTGEKVFLECVQDMDHENMFWYRQDPGLGLRLIYFSYDVKMKEKGDIPEGYSVSREKKERFSLILESASTNQTSMYLCASSPAYEQYFGPGTRLTVT.

The genes are TRBV7-9 and TRBJ2-5, with D tentatively TRBD1 (6 bases). Per germline, CDR1 SEHNR and CDR2 FQNEAQ (reference sequence). The germline V and J ends were trimmed by 5 bases and 2 bases, with 12 bases remaining between them. CDR3 length: 14 amino acids. The CDR3 DNA reads as TGTGCCAGCAGCCGAGGGACACGACAAGAGACCCAGTACTTC. Translating gives CASSRGTRQETQYF. The full variable domain, in which reference TRBV7-9 and TRBJ2-5 provide the parts outside the CDR3, is DTGVSQNPRHKITKRGQNVTFRCDPISEHNRLYWYRQTLGQGPEFLTYFQNEAQLEKSRLLSDRFSAERPKGSFSTLEIQRTEQGDSAMYLCASSRGTRQETQYFGPGTRLLVL.

This clone was observed a single time. J is TRBJ1-2 and V is TRBV24-1; 7 positions agree with TRBD1. Germline CDR1 reads KGHDR; CDR2 reads SFDVKD. Trimming cost V 1 base and J 4 bases; bases outside gene matches: 2. CDR3 size: 14 residues. CDR3 in amino acids: CATSDLRTGYGYTF. For the CDR3, the DNA is TGTGCCACCAGTGATTTAAGGACAGGCTATGGCTACACCTTC.

The V gene is TRBV7-3, the J gene TRBJ2-3; 8 positions agree with TRBD1. The CDR3 contains 16 residues. Germline-derived CDR1 and CDR2 are SGHTA and FQGTGA. The V gene end was trimmed by 5 bases and the J gene end by 4 bases; junction bases not matched to a gene: 11. The CDR3 DNA follows: TGTGCCAGCAGCACACCAACAGGGGGAGGCGCAGATACGCAGTATTTT. Translating gives CASSTPTGGGADTQYF.

The CDR3 sequence: CASSQNRAGYTF. As DNA, the CDR3 is TGTGCCAGCAGCCAGAACAGGGCTGGCTACACCTTC. The chain joins TRBV3-1 (or the pseudogene TRBV3-2) to TRBJ1-2, with D possibly matching TRBD1 (6 bases). V was cut by 3 bases and J by 7 bases, with 9 bases left in between. This CDR3 comprises 12 residues. Germline V gives CDR1 LGHDT, CDR2 YNNKEL (reference sequence).

A single count supports this clone. The chain couples TRBV24-1 to TRBJ1-2; 12 nucleotides agree with TRBD1. Germline V gene sequence: CDR1 KGHDR, CDR2 SFDVKD. The ends lost 3 bases at V and 7 bases at J; junction bases unmatched: 8. The CDR3 length is 16 residues. Here the CDR3 reads CATSDPGTGGRGGYTF. In DNA, the CDR3 is TGTGCCACCAGTGATCCTGGGACAGGGGGCAGGGGTGGCTACACCTTC.

The chain employs TRBV24-1 and TRBJ2-3; maybe TRBD2 (6 bases). Trimming left V 5 bases short and J 1 base short, with 12 bases between. This CDR3 spans 15 amino acids. Germline values: CDR1 KGHDR, CDR2 SFDVKD. CDR3 nucleotides: TGTGCCACCAGTGCCCCTTCTAGCGGCACAGATACGCAGTATTTT. It yields the protein CATSAPSSGTDTQYF.

V gene TRBV10-1 combines with J gene TRBJ1-1; 7 nucleotides align to TRBD1. The CDR3 is 12 amino acids. Germline trimming cut 0 bases from V and 9 bases from J; bases unmatched to any gene: 1. Germline assignment: CDR1 WNHNN and CDR2 SYGVQD (reference sequence). The CDR3 nucleotides are TGCGCCAGCAGTGAGTCGGACAGGCAAGCTTTCTTT. Translated: CASSESDRQAFF.

This chain links TRBV27 with TRBJ2-3, with TRBD2 matching over 7 bases. CDR1 and CDR2 from the germline V gene are MNHEY and SMNVEV (reference sequence). The CDR3 has 16 residues. The ends lost 7 bases at V and 4 bases at J; junction bases unmatched: 14. CDR3 amino acids: CASTSKGLSAPDTQYF. The CDR3 nucleotides are TGTGCCAGCACTTCCAAGGGACTATCCGCGCCAGATACGCAGTATTTT.

The gene calls are TRBV21-1 and TRBJ2-1; the table's D call TRBD2 went unverified against the DNA. TRBV21-1 is labeled a pseudogene. The CDR3 has 16 residues. The CDR3 DNA is TGTGCCAGCAGCAATCCGGCCGGGGAGCAGCCGGATGAGCAGTTCTTC. Protein product: CASSNPAGEQPDEQFF.

V gene TRBV2 combines with J gene TRBJ2-6; TRBD1 matches at 9 bases. Per germline, CDR1 SNHLY and CDR2 FYNNEI. CDR3 length: 16 amino acids. Losses at the gene ends were 10 bases for V and 0 bases for J; bases not matched to a gene: 7. The CDR3 reads CANSLTGGSGANVLTF. Written as DNA, the CDR3 is TGTGCCAACTCCTTGACAGGGGGCTCTGGGGCCAACGTCCTGACTTTC.

This clone is a singleton in its sample. V usage is TRBV19 and J usage is TRBJ2-1; 9 bases fit TRBD1. The CDR3 is made up of 14 amino acids. V lost 6 bases and J lost 6; bases outside the gene matches: 6. Germline lookup yields CDR1 LNHDA and CDR2 SQIVND (reference sequence). CDR3 sequence: CASRATGGSNEQFF. The CDR3 nucleotides read TGTGCCAGTAGAGCGACAGGGGGATCCAATGAGCAGTTCTTC. Based on the CDR3 plus reference TRBV19 and TRBJ2-1, the full variable domain is DGGITQSPKYLFRKEGQNVTLSCEQNLNHDAMYWYRQDPGQGLRLIYYSQIVNDFQKGDIAEGYSVSREKKESFPLTVTSAQKNPTAFYLCASRATGGSNEQFFGPGTRLTVL.

The genes are TRBV4-1 and TRBJ1-2, with D tentatively TRBD1 (6 bases). This CDR3 comprises 17 residues. V shed 2 bases and J shed 3 bases, with 19 bases lying between them. CDR1 MGHRA and CDR2 YSYEKL come from the germline V gene. DNA of the CDR3: TGCGCCAGCAGCCAACCCGGGGGGCAGGGACGGGACTATGGCTACACCTTC. It encodes CASSQPGGQGRDYGYTF.

CDR3 bases: TGTGCCAGCAGTAACCACCCTACCTATGGCTACACCTTC. Its protein product is CASSNHPTYGYTF. The rearrangement joins TRBV6-5 to TRBJ1-2; D unresolved. Germline V gene data show CDR1 as MNHEY and CDR2 as SVGAGI. The V and J ends lost 5 bases and 4 bases respectively, with 11 bases between them. CDR3 length equals 13 residues.

The CDR3 nucleotides read TGTGCCAGTGGCGGGGGTCCTTATCAGCCCCAGCATTTT. Its translation is CASGGGPYQPQHF. This sequence joins TRBV19 and TRBJ1-5; tentatively, D is TRBD1 (5 bases). V lost 8 bases, J lost 5 bases, and 13 bases lay in between. CDR1 LNHDA and CDR2 SQIVND come from the germline V gene (reference sequence). CDR3 length equals 13 residues.

The rearrangement joins TRBV2 to TRBJ2-2; TRBD1 is a possible D gene (6 bases). CDR1 and CDR2 from the germline V gene are SNHLY and FYNNEI. This CDR3 comprises 14 residues. Trimming cost V 3 bases and J 2 bases, with 7 bases left between them. The CDR3 protein is CASSEGANTGELFF. As DNA, the CDR3 is TGTGCCAGCAGTGAGGGGGCAAACACCGGGGAGCTGTTTTTT.

The chain employs TRBV5-5 and TRBJ1-1; D not certain. Germline values: CDR1 SGHKS, CDR2 YYEKEE (reference sequence). V was clipped by 5 bases and J by 1 base, with 9 bases between them. This CDR3 is 13 amino acids long. CDR3: CASSLDWNTEAFF. For the CDR3, the DNA is TGTGCCAGCAGTCTCGACTGGAACACTGAAGCTTTCTTT. Together with reference TRBV5-5 and TRBJ1-1, the CDR3 gives the full variable domain: DAGVTQSPTHLIKTRGQQVTLRCSPISGHKSVSWYQQVLGQGPQFIFQYYEKEERGRGNFPDRFSARQFPNYSSELNVNALLLGDSALYLCASSLDWNTEAFFGQGTRLTVV.

The V and J genes are TRBV6-5 and TRBJ1-5; D might be TRBD1 (6 bases). Germline V gene lookup returns CDR1 MNHEY and CDR2 SVGAGI. The CDR3 covers 14 residues. The ends were cut back, 6 bases at V and 5 bases at J, with 14 bases in the middle. The CDR3 region has the DNA TGTGCCAGCAGCCTCGGACAGCGCGATCAGCCCCAGCATTTT. The encoded protein is CASSLGQRDQPQHF.